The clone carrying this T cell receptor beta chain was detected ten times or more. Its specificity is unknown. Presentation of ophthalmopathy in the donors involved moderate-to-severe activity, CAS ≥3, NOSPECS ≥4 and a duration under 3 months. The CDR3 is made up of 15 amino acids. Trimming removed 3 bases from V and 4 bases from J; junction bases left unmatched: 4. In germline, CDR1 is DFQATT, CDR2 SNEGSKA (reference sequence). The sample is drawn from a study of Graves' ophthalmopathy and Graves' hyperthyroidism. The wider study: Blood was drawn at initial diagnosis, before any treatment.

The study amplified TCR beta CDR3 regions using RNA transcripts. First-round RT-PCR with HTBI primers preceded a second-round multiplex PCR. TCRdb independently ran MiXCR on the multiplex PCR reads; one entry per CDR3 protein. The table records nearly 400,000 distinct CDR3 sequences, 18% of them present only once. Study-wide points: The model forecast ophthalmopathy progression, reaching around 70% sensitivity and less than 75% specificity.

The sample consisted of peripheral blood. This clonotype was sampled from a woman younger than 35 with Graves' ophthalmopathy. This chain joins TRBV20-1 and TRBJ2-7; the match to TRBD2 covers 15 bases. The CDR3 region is CSASGLAGGHYEQYF. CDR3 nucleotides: TGCAGTGCTAGCGGACTAGCGGGAGGGCATTACGAGCAGTACTTC.